Listed below are T cell receptor beta chains from one sample, sequenced in a study of beta chain features in type 1 diabetes. Some clones are missing from TCRdb's copy, which holds only in-frame ones; the method was immunoSEQ multiplex PCR. Seen here are 300,000 to 350,000 clones, approximately 9.7% observed once, and the top ten hold 1%. Sequencing was done on a sample of central memory CD4+ T cells from blood. Every receptor here comes from a man in his thirties or forties with type 1 diabetes. Each CDR3 is given with its conserved first and last residue. The D gene is left open where the match is weak.

j_gene	d_gene	v_gene	len	CDR3aa
TRBJ2-2	NA	TRBV5-1	15	CASSEGAMNTGELFF
TRBJ2-7	NA	TRBV29-1	12	CSVVFGGEEQYF
TRBJ1-2	NA	TRBV4-3	15	CASSQEALGWSGYTF
TRBJ2-3	NA	TRBV7-2	14	CASSQGQTTDTQYF
TRBJ1-1	TRBD1	TRBV28	11	CASSWGTGAFF
TRBJ1-5	NA	TRBV23-1	15	CASSQSPGRGQPQHF
TRBJ2-5	NA	TRBV2	13	CASSELKQQEEYF
TRBJ2-3	TRBD2	TRBV7-9	15	CASSLSGGSTDTQYF
TRBJ2-2	NA	TRBV18	14	CASSPRGSTGELFF
TRBJ2-2	NA	TRBV6-5	13	CASRDPNTGELFF
TRBJ2-5	TRBD2	TRBV5-1	14	CASGTSGYQETQYF
TRBJ2-1	NA	TRBV7-2	15	CASSSTGNTYNEQFF
TRBJ2-5	NA	TRBV7-2	14	CASSLDSSRETQYF
TRBJ2-1	NA	TRBV29-1	12	CSARGSDNEQFF
TRBJ2-3	NA	TRBV9	13	CASSVAPGDTQYF
TRBJ1-2	TRBD1	TRBV9	13	CASSVGTGVGYTF
TRBJ2-7	NA	TRBV7-2	14	CASSLARTAYEQYF
TRBJ2-1	TRBD1	TRBV6-5	16	CASSYRAGGKDNEQFF
TRBJ1-6	NA	TRBV25-1	15	CASSAGAGVNSPLHF
TRBJ1-3	NA	TRBV9	12	CASSAPSDTIYF
TRBJ1-1	NA	TRBV7-2	14	CASSFTRDETEAFF
TRBJ2-7	NA	TRBV11-2	14	CASSSGLTGYEQYF
TRBJ1-5	NA	TRBV11-2	15	CASSPLQGSIQPQHF
TRBJ2-7	NA	TRBV19	16	CASSIRTGTPSYEQYF
TRBJ1-2	TRBD1	TRBV6-6	14	CATTDNRGMHGYTF
TRBJ1-1	NA	TRBV27	15	CASRAYSSQGPEAFF
TRBJ1-2	TRBD1	TRBV23-1	16	CASSQKGRGGLRGYTF
TRBJ1-5	TRBD1	TRBV2	13	CASSWDRDQPQHF
TRBJ1-1	NA	TRBV20-1	11	CSASRGTEAFF
TRBJ2-3	TRBD2	TRBV18	18	CASSPFGLAGRSTDTQYF
TRBJ1-2	NA	TRBV29-1	16	CSVDWGLVDSNYGYTF
TRBJ2-1	NA	TRBV28	11	CASSQYYEQFF
TRBJ2-7	TRBD1	TRBV7-2	15	CASSPRTGGPYEQYF
TRBJ2-5	NA	TRBV7-9	14	CASSPEGGGETQYF
TRBJ2-2	NA	TRBV10-1	15	CASSEAGRNTGELFF
TRBJ2-7	NA	TRBV2	17	CASSEFKGGTFSYEQYF
TRBJ2-2	NA	TRBV5-1	15	CASSLIGSLAGELFF
TRBJ1-2	TRBD1	TRBV6-5	13	CASSADRGYGYTF
TRBJ2-2	TRBD1	TRBV18	15	CASSLMGQYTGELFF
TRBJ1-1	NA	TRBV30	15	CAWRPGRQNGDEAFF
TRBJ2-5	TRBD2	TRBV7-8	17	CASSPLGSGGVQETQYF
TRBJ2-7	NA	TRBV9	15	CASSVGTTGTYEQYF
TRBJ2-7	TRBD1	TRBV28	14	CAGNSGGRSYEQYF
TRBJ2-7	TRBD1	TRBV15	13	CATSRDRQGVPYF
TRBJ2-7	TRBD2	TRBV29-1	13	CSVDPGGPYEQYF
TRBJ2-3	TRBD2	TRBV7-2	16	CASSLSGGGAGDTQYF
TRBJ1-3	TRBD1	TRBV19	17	CASRRTGGDSNGNTIYF
TRBJ2-3	NA	TRBV18	14	CASSQTTQRDTQYF
TRBJ2-1	NA	TRBV11-2	15	CASSRYGVANNEQFF
TRBJ1-4	NA	TRBV15	13	CATSREQGEKLFF